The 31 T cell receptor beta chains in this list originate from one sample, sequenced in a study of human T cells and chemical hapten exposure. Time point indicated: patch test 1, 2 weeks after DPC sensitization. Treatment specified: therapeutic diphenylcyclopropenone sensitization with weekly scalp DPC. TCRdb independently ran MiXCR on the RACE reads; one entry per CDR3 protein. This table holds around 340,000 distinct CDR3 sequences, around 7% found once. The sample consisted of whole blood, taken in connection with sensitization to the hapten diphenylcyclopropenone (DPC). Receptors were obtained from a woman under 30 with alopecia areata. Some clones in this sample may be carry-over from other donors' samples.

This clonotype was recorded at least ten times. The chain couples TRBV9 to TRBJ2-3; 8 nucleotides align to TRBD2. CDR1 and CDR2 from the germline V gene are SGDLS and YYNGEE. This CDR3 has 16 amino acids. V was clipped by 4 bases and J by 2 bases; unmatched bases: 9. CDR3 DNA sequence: TGTGCCAGCAGCCCCGGTACTAGCGGCGTCACAGATACGCAGTATTTT. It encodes CASSPGTSGVTDTQYF.

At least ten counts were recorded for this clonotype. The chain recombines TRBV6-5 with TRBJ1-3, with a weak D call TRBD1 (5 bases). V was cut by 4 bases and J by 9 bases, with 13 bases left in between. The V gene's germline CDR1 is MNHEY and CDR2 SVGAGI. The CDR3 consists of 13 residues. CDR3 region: CASSFDRRGTIYF. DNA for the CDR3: TGTGCCAGCAGTTTTGACAGACGGGGCACCATATATTTT.

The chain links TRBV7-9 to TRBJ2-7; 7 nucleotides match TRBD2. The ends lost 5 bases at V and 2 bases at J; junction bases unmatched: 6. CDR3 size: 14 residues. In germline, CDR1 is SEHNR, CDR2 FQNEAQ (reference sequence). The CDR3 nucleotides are TGTGCCAGCAGCCCGGTGGGGGGGGCCTACGAGCAGTACTTC. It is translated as CASSPVGGAYEQYF.

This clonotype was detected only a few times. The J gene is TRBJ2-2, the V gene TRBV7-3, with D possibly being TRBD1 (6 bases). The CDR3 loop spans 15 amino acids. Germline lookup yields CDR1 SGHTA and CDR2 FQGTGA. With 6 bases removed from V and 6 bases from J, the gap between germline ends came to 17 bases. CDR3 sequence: CASSRSQGWSGELFF. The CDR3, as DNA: TGTGCCAGCAGTCGATCACAGGGTTGGTCCGGGGAGCTGTTTTTT.

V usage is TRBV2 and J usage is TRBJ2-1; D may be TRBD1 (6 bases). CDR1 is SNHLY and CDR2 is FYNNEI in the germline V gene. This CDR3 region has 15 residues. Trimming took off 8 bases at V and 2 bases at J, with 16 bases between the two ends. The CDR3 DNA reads TGTGCCAGCGGCAACTACAGGGTCCCCTACAATGAGCAGTTCTTC. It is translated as CASGNYRVPYNEQFF.

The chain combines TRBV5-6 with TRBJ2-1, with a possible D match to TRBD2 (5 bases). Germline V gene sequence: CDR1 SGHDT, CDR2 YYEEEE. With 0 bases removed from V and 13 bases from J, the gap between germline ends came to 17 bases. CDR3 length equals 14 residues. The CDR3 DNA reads TGTGCCAGCAGCTTGGCCAATCGTGACTCTAGCCAGTTCTTC. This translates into CASSLANRDSSQFF.

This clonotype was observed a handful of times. CDR3 in amino acids: CASSPHGGGVSKNIQYF. The CDR3 DNA sequence: TGTGCCAGCAGTCCTCACGGGGGAGGGGTCTCGAAAAACATTCAGTACTTC. V is TRBV25-1 and J is TRBJ2-4; 7 nucleotides agree with TRBD2. This CDR3 spans 17 amino acids. Trimming took 5 bases from V and 4 from J; bases not matched to a gene: 14. CDR1 MGHDK and CDR2 SYGVNS come from the germline V gene.

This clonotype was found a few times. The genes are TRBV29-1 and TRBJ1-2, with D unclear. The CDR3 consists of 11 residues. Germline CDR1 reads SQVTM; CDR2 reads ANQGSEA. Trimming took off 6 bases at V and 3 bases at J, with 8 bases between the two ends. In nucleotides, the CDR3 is TGCAGCGTCCATGGAGACTATGGCTACACCTTC. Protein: CSVHGDYGYTF.

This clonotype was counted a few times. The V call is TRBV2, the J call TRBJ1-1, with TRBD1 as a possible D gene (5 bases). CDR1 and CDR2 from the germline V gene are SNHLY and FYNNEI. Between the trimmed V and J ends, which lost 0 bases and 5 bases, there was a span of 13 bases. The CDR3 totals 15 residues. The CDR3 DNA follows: TGTGCCAGCAGTGAAGCGCTCGAGGGGTGGACTGAAGCTTTCTTT. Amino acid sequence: CASSEALEGWTEAFF.

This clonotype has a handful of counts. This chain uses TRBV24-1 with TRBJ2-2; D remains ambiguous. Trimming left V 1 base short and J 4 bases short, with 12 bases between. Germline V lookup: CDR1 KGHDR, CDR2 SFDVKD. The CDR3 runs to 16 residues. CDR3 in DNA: TGTGCCACCAGTGATTTCAGAGACCGCGCCACCGGGGAGCTGTTTTTT. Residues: CATSDFRDRATGELFF.

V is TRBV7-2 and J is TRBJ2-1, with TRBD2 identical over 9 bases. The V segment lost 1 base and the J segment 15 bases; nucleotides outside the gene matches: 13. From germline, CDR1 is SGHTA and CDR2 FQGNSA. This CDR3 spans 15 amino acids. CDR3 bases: TGTGCCAGCAGCTTAGGGACGCTTAGCGGGGGTTTTCGGTTCTTC. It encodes CASSLGTLSGGFRFF.

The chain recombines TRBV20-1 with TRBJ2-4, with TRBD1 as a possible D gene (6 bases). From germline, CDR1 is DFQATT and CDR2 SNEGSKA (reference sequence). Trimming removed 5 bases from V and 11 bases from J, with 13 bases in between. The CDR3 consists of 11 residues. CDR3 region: CSAQQGRVQYF. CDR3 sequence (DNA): TGCAGTGCTCAACAGGGCCGCGTTCAGTACTTC.

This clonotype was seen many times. The CDR3 protein is CASSPGLAGDSGANVLTF. DNA of the CDR3: TGTGCCAGCAGCCCGGGACTAGCGGGCGACTCTGGGGCCAACGTCCTGACTTTC. This chain joins TRBV4-2 and TRBJ2-6, with 12 bases that match TRBD2. From germline, CDR1 is LGHNA and CDR2 YNFKEQ. V lost 4 bases to trimming and J lost 0 bases; unmatched junction nucleotides: 4. The CDR3 sequence is 18 residues long.

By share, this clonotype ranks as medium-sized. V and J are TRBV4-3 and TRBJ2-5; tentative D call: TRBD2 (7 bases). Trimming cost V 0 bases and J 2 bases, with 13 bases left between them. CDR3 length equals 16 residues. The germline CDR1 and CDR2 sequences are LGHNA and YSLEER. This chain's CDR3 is CASSQDGRGSQETQYF. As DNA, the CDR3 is TGCGCCAGCAGCCAAGATGGGAGGGGGAGTCAAGAGACCCAGTACTTC.

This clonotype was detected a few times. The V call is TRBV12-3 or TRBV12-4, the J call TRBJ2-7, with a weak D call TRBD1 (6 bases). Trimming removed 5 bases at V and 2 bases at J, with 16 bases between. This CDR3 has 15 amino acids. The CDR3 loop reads CASSPTRGAAYEQYF. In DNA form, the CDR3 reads TGTGCCAGCAGTCCGACCAGGGGCGCCGCCTACGAGCAGTACTTC.

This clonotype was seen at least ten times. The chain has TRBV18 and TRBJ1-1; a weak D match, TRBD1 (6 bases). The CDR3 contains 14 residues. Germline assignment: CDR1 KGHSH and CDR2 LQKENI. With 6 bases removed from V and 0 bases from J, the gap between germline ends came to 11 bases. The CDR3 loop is CASSSQGMNTEAFF. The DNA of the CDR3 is TGTGCCAGCTCGTCACAGGGTATGAACACTGAAGCTTTCTTT. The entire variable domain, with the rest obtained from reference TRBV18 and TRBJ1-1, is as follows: NAGVMQNPRHLVRRRGQEARLRCSPMKGHSHVYWYRQLPEEGLKFMVYLQKENIIDESGMPKERFSAEFPKEGPSILRIQQVVRGDSAAYFCASSSQGMNTEAFFGQGTRLTVV.

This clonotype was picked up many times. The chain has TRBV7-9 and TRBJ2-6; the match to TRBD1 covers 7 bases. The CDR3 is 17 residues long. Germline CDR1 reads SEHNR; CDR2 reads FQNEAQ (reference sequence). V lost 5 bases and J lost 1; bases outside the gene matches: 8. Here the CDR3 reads CASSQTGFVSGANVLTF. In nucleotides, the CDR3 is TGTGCCAGCAGCCAGACAGGGTTCGTTTCTGGGGCCAACGTCCTGACTTTC.

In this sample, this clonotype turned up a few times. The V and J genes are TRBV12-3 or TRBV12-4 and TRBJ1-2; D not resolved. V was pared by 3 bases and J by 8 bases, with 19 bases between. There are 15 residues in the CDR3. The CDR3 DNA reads TGTGCCAGCAGTTTTAGCCCCGGACCCTTCGGCGGCTACACCTTC. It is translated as CASSFSPGPFGGYTF.

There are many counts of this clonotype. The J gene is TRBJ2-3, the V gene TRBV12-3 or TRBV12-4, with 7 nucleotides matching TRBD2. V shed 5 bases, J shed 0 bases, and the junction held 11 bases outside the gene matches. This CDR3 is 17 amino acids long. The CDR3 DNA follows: TGTGCCAGCAGTCGCCAACCCCCGGGACTAAGCACAGATACGCAGTATTTT. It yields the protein CASSRQPPGLSTDTQYF.

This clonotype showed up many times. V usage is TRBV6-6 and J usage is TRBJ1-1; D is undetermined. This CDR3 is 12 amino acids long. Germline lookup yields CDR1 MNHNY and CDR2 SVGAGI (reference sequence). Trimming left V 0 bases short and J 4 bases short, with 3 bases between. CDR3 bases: TGTGCCAGCAGTTACTCCTTCACTGAAGCTTTCTTT. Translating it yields CASSYSFTEAFF.

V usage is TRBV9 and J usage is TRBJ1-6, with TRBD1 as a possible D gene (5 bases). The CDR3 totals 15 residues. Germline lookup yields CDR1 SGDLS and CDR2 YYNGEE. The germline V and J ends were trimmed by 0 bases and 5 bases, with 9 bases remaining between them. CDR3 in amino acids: CASSVAAGHNSPLHF. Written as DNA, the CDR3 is TGTGCCAGCAGCGTAGCAGCGGGGCATAATTCACCCCTCCACTTT.

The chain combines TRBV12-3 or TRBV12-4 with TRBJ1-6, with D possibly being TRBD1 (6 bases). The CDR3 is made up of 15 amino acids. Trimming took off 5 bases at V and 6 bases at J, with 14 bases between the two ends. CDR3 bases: TGTGCCAGCAGTAGACAGGTCACCGTTAATTCACCCCTCCACTTT. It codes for CASSRQVTVNSPLHF.

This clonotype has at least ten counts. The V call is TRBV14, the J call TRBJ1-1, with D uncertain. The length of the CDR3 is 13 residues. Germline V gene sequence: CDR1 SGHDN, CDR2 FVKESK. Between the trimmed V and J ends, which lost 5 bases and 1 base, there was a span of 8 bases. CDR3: CASSKTRNTEAFF. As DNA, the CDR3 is TGTGCCAGCAGCAAAACAAGGAACACTGAAGCTTTCTTT.

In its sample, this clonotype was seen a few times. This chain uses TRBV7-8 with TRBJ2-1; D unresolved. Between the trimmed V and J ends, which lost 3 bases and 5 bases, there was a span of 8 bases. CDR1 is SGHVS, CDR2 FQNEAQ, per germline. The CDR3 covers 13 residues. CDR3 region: CASSFRSHNEQFF. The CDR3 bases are TGTGCCAGCAGCTTCCGGTCCCACAATGAGCAGTTCTTC.

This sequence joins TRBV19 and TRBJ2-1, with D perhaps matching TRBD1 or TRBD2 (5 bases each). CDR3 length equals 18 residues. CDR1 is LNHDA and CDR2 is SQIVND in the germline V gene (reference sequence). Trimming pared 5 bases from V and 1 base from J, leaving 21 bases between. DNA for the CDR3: TGTGCCAGTAGTCCGATTAGTACGGGGACGAGATCCTACAATGAGCAGTTCTTC. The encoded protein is CASSPISTGTRSYNEQFF.

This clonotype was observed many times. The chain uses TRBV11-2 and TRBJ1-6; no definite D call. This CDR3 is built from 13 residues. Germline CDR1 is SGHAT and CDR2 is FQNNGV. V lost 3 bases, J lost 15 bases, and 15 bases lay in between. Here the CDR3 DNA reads TGTGCCAGCAGCTTTCTCTACGGGCAGGTCCTCCACTTT. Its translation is CASSFLYGQVLHF.

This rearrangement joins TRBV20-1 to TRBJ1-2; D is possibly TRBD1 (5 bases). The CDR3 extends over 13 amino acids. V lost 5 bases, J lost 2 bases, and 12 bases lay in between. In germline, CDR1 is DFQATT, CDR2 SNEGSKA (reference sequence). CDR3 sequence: CSAGRDPNYGYTF. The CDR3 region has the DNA TGCAGTGCTGGCCGGGACCCAAACTATGGCTACACCTTC.

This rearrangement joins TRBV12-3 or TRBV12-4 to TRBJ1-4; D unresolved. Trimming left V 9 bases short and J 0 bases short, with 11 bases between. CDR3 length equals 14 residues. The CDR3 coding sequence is TGTGCCAGTTCCGGGTCTTCAACTAATGAAAAACTGTTTTTT. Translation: CASSGSSTNEKLFF.

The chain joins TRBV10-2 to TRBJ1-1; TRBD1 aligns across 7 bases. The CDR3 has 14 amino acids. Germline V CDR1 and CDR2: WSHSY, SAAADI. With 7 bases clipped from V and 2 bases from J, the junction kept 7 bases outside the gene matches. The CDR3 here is CASKWDRSNTEAFF. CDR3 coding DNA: TGCGCCAGCAAATGGGACAGAAGTAACACTGAAGCTTTCTTT.

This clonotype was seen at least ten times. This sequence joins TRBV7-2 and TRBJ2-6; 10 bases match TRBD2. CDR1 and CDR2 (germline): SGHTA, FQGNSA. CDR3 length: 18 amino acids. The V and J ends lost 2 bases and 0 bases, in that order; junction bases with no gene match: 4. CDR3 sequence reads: CASSLSPSGSSGANVLTF. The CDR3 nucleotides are TGTGCCAGCAGCTTATCGCCTAGCGGGAGCTCTGGGGCCAACGTCCTGACTTTC.

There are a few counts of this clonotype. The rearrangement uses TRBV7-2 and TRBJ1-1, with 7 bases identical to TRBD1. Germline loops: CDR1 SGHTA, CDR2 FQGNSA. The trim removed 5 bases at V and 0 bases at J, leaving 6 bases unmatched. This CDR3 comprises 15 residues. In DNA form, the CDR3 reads TGTGCCAGCAGCCCTGGGACAGTCCTGAACACTGAAGCTTTCTTT. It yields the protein CASSPGTVLNTEAFF.